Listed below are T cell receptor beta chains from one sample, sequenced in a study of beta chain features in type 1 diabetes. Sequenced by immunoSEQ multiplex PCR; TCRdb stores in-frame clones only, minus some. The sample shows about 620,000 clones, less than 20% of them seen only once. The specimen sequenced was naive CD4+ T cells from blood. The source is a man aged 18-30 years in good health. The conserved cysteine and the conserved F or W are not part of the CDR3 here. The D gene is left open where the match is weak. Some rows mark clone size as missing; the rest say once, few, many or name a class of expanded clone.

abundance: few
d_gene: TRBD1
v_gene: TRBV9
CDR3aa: ASSAQGWNTEAF

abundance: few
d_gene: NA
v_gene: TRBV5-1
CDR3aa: ASSLGRVGRETQY

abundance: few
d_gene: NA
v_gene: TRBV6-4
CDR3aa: ASSEVRASYNEQF

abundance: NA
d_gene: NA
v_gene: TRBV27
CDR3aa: ASSSIGSGGKLF

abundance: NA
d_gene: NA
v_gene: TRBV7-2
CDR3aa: ASSSLNRGELF

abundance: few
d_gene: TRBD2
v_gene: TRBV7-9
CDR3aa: ASSLDGGRKAYEQY

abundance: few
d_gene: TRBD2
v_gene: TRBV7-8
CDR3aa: ASGSKVRGGTDTQY

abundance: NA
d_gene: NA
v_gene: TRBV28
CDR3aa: ASSFTGAGQTSYEQY

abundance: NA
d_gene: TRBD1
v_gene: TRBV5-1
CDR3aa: ASSLAVGGGYGYT

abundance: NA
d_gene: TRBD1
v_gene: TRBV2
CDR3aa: ASSAEGAVNYGYT

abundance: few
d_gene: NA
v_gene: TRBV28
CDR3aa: ARRGTGELF

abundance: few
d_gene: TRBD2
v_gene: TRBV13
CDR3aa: ATPTGTSGPLPQY

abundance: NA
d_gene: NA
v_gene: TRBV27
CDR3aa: ASSFREGGNTIY

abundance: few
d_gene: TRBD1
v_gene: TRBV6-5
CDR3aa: ASSYTGQENYGYT

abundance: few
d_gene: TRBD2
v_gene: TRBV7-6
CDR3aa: ASSSLAGHSETHNEQF

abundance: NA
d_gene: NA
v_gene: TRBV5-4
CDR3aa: ASSFQTAYEQY

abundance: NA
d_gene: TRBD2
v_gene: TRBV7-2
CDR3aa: ASSPGGAGGTYEQY

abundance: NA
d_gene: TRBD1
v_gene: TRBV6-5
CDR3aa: ASSPDRGVYEQY

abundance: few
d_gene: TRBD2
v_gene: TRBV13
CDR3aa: ASSSIGTSGRNEQF

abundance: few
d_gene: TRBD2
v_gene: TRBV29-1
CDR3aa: SVELAGTDTQY

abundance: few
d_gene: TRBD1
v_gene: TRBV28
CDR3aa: ASSLLGGQGYQPQH

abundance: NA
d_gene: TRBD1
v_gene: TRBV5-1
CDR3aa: ASSWDRSEQY

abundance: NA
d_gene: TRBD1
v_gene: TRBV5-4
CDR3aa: ASSPGTEYEQY

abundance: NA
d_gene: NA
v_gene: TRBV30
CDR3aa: GWSVSGGGRSTDTQY

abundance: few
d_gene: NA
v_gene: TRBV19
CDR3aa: ASNYGRASDEKLF

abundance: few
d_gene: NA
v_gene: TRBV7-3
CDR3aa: ASSLSLLGTGELF

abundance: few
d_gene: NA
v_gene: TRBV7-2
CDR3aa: ASSGSVGQPQH

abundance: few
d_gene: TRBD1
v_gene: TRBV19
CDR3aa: ASSMGTVLQETQY

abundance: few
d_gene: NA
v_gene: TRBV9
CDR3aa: ASSAFLPAATGELF

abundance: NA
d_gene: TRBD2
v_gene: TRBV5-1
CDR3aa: ASSFRWTSGSGEQY

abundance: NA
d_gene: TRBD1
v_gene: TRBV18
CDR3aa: ASSPETGIVGTEAF

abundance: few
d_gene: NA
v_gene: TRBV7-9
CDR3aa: ASSRLDRIEQF

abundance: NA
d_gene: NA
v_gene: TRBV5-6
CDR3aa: ASSGSHRLLRSGKNIQY

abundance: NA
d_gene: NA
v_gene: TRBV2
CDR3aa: ASRKGLNKDNEQF

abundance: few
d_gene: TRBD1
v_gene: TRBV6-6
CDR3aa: ASSYPGQGYEQY

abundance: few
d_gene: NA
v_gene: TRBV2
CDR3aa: ASRIRDVGKQF

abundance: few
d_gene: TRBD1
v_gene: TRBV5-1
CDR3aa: ASSYRGQANTEAF

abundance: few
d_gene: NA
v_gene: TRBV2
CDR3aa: ASTSGEQF

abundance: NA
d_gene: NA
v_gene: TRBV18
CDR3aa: ASSQLGQNTEAF

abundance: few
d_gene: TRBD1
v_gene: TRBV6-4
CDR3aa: ASSEFGGQVNQPQH

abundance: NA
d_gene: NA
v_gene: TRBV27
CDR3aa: ASSLGGGPRYGYT